These T cell receptor beta chains were read from a single sample in a study of blood T cell repertoires in COVID-19. Some clones are missing from TCRdb's copy, which holds only in-frame ones; the method was immunoSEQ multiplex PCR. The table shows around 110,000 clones, with about four fifths occurring only once. Sequencing used peripheral blood. These receptors came from a woman aged 60-70 years with acute or convalescent COVID-19. Both conserved end residues are part of each CDR3. D genes are given only for firm matches. A clone size is listed for some rows: how often the clone was seen (once, few, many), or a class if it is expanded.

V gene: TRBV19
clone size: NA
CDR3 length: 14
D gene: TRBD1
J gene: TRBJ1-1
CDR3 protein: CASTPGQGFTEAFF
CDR3 DNA: TGTGCCAGTACCCCGGGACAGGGTTTCACTGAAGCTTTCTTT

V gene: TRBV19
clone size: NA
CDR3 length: 14
D gene: NA
J gene: TRBJ1-4
CDR3 protein: CASSVRSVNEKLFF
CDR3 DNA: TGTGCCAGTAGTGTCCGGTCCGTTAATGAAAAACTGTTTTTT

V gene: TRBV5-1
clone size: NA
CDR3 length: 14
D gene: NA
J gene: TRBJ2-7
CDR3 protein: CASSAQADTYEQYF
CDR3 DNA: TGCGCCAGCAGCGCACAGGCGGACACCTACGAGCAGTACTTC

V gene: TRBV7-9
clone size: NA
CDR3 length: 15
D gene: TRBD2
J gene: TRBJ2-4
CDR3 protein: CASSAGSGGKNIQYF
CDR3 DNA: TGTGCCAGCAGTGCCGGGAGCGGGGGGAAAAACATTCAGTACTTC

V gene: TRBV7-2
clone size: NA
CDR3 length: 16
D gene: TRBD1
J gene: TRBJ1-2
CDR3 protein: CASSRGQGEWNYGYTF
CDR3 DNA: TGTGCCAGCAGCCGCGGACAGGGGGAATGGAACTATGGCTACACCTTC

V gene: TRBV5-1
clone size: few
CDR3 length: 16
D gene: TRBD2
J gene: TRBJ2-2
CDR3 protein: CASSLVLAGGPGELFF
CDR3 DNA: TGCGCCAGCAGCTTGGTACTAGCGGGAGGGCCCGGGGAGCTGTTTTTT

V gene: TRBV18
clone size: few
CDR3 length: 16
D gene: TRBD1
J gene: TRBJ2-7
CDR3 protein: CASSPTQGALPYEQYF
CDR3 DNA: TGTGCCAGCTCACCAACACAGGGGGCCTTACCCTACGAGCAGTACTTC

V gene: TRBV5-1
clone size: few
CDR3 length: 13
D gene: TRBD1
J gene: TRBJ2-1
CDR3 protein: CASQGQGANEQFF
CDR3 DNA: TGCGCCAGCCAAGGACAGGGGGCGAATGAGCAGTTCTTC

V gene: TRBV7-3
clone size: once
CDR3 length: 12
D gene: TRBD1
J gene: TRBJ2-1
CDR3 protein: CASSSPGQQQFF
CDR3 DNA: TGTGCCAGCAGCTCCCCGGGACAGCAGCAGTTCTTC

V gene: TRBV9
clone size: NA
CDR3 length: 15
D gene: TRBD2
J gene: TRBJ2-2
CDR3 protein: CASSATSGGAGELFF
CDR3 DNA: TGTGCCAGCAGCGCGACTAGCGGGGGTGCCGGGGAGCTGTTTTTT

V gene: TRBV10-3
clone size: NA
CDR3 length: 14
D gene: TRBD1
J gene: TRBJ1-5
CDR3 protein: CAISESTGGQPQHF
CDR3 DNA: TGTGCCATCAGTGAGTCGACAGGGGGTCAGCCCCAGCATTTT

V gene: TRBV7-9
clone size: NA
CDR3 length: 14
D gene: NA
J gene: TRBJ2-6
CDR3 protein: CASSLRSGANVLTF
CDR3 DNA: TGTGCCAGCAGCTTGCGGTCTGGGGCCAACGTCCTGACTTTC

V gene: TRBV2
clone size: NA
CDR3 length: 14
D gene: NA
J gene: TRBJ1-1
CDR3 protein: CASRVVRVNTEAFF
CDR3 DNA: TGTGCCAGCAGAGTGGTCAGGGTGAACACTGAAGCTTTCTTT

V gene: TRBV5-1
clone size: few
CDR3 length: 16
D gene: NA
J gene: TRBJ1-3
CDR3 protein: CASSLASGPSGNTIYF
CDR3 DNA: TGCGCCAGCAGCTTAGCTTCAGGGCCCTCTGGAAACACCATATATTTT

V gene: TRBV7-9
clone size: NA
CDR3 length: 16
D gene: TRBD2
J gene: TRBJ2-1
CDR3 protein: CASSPPSGRIYNEQFF
CDR3 DNA: TGTGCCAGCAGCCCCCCTAGCGGGAGAATCTACAATGAGCAGTTCTTC

V gene: TRBV3-1/TRBV3-2
clone size: NA
CDR3 length: 14
D gene: NA
J gene: TRBJ2-3
CDR3 protein: CASSQDLGADTQYF
CDR3 DNA: TGTGCCAGCAGCCAAGACCTAGGGGCAGATACGCAGTATTTT

V gene: TRBV7-7
clone size: NA
CDR3 length: 14
D gene: TRBD1
J gene: TRBJ2-5
CDR3 protein: CASSTNRGGETQYF
CDR3 DNA: TGCGCTAGCAGCACAAACAGGGGTGGGGAGACCCAGTACTTC

V gene: TRBV29-1
clone size: few
CDR3 length: 13
D gene: NA
J gene: TRBJ1-1
CDR3 protein: CSVEESGATEAFF
CDR3 DNA: TGCAGCGTTGAAGAATCCGGAGCCACTGAAGCTTTCTTT

V gene: TRBV18
clone size: NA
CDR3 length: 16
D gene: TRBD1
J gene: TRBJ2-2
CDR3 protein: CASSPRDRAFAGELFF
CDR3 DNA: TGTGCCAGCTCGCCCCGGGACAGGGCTTTTGCCGGGGAGCTGTTTTTT

V gene: TRBV19
clone size: once
CDR3 length: 14
D gene: TRBD1
J gene: TRBJ1-1
CDR3 protein: CASSIAGGVTEAFF
CDR3 DNA: TGTGCCAGTAGTATTGCAGGGGGTGTCACTGAAGCTTTCTTT

V gene: TRBV29-1
clone size: NA
CDR3 length: 11
D gene: NA
J gene: TRBJ2-7
CDR3 protein: CSVEETDEQYF
CDR3 DNA: TGCAGCGTTGAAGAGACAGACGAGCAGTACTTC

V gene: TRBV2
clone size: NA
CDR3 length: 14
D gene: TRBD1
J gene: TRBJ2-1
CDR3 protein: CASTRDSSYNEQFF
CDR3 DNA: TGTGCCAGCACCCGGGACAGCTCCTACAATGAGCAGTTCTTC

V gene: TRBV5-1
clone size: NA
CDR3 length: 15
D gene: TRBD1
J gene: TRBJ1-2
CDR3 protein: CASSLRPGQDYGYTF
CDR3 DNA: TGCGCCAGCAGCTTAAGACCGGGACAGGACTATGGCTACACCTTC

V gene: TRBV5-1
clone size: once
CDR3 length: 16
D gene: TRBD1
J gene: TRBJ1-2
CDR3 protein: CASGVRGQGPNYGYTF
CDR3 DNA: TGCGCCAGCGGAGTGAGGGGACAGGGGCCTAACTATGGCTACACCTTC

V gene: TRBV19
clone size: NA
CDR3 length: 15
D gene: TRBD2
J gene: TRBJ2-1
CDR3 protein: CASSVSGGLPHEQFF
CDR3 DNA: TGTGCCAGTAGTGTGAGCGGGGGGCTCCCCCATGAGCAGTTCTTC

V gene: TRBV5-1
clone size: NA
CDR3 length: 15
D gene: TRBD2
J gene: TRBJ2-7
CDR3 protein: CASSLAAGGTYEQYF
CDR3 DNA: TGCGCCAGCAGCTTGGCCGCGGGGGGGACCTACGAGCAGTACTTC

V gene: TRBV12-5
clone size: NA
CDR3 length: 15
D gene: TRBD2
J gene: TRBJ2-7
CDR3 protein: CASGFDPAAGGEQYF
CDR3 DNA: TGTGCTAGTGGTTTTGACCCAGCGGCGGGGGGCGAGCAGTACTTC

V gene: TRBV5-1
clone size: once
CDR3 length: 18
D gene: NA
J gene: TRBJ1-1
CDR3 protein: CASSLGGGSSPLNTEAFF
CDR3 DNA: TGCGCCAGCAGCTTGGGGGGAGGGTCCTCACCATTGAACACTGAAGCTTTCTTT

V gene: TRBV5-6
clone size: few
CDR3 length: 12
D gene: NA
J gene: TRBJ1-2
CDR3 protein: CASSIREGGYTF
CDR3 DNA: TGTGCCAGCAGTATCCGCGAGGGTGGCTACACCTTC

V gene: TRBV5-6
clone size: NA
CDR3 length: 15
D gene: TRBD1
J gene: TRBJ1-4
CDR3 protein: CASSLAGQGSEKLFF
CDR3 DNA: TGTGCCAGCAGCTTGGCGGGACAGGGGTCTGAAAAACTGTTTTTT

V gene: TRBV11-2
clone size: NA
CDR3 length: 15
D gene: TRBD2
J gene: TRBJ2-7
CDR3 protein: CASSSWASGSYEQYF
CDR3 DNA: TGTGCCAGCAGCTCCTGGGCTAGCGGTTCCTACGAGCAGTACTTC

V gene: TRBV9
clone size: NA
CDR3 length: 15
D gene: NA
J gene: TRBJ1-6
CDR3 protein: CASSGLPSGGSPLHF
CDR3 DNA: TGTGCCAGCAGCGGACTCCCCTCAGGAGGTTCACCCCTCCACTTT